The rows below give T cell receptor beta chains drawn from one sample of a study of T-cell memory formation after mild COVID-19. TCRdb re-called the 5' RACE reads through MiXCR, storing one row per CDR3 protein. The repertoire holds roughly 400,000 distinct CDR3 sequences, roughly 18% seen once, with about 22% in the top ten. The sequenced material came from PBMCs or a T cell subset sorted from them (not recorded which). These receptors all stem from a man aged 18 to 35 who had mild COVID-19 (a few samples of this study predate the infection). Cell type and time point are not known. Each CDR3 is given without its conserved first and last residue. For some rows the clone size is stated as once, few or many, or as a class when expanded; others skip it.

v_call	j_call	clone_size	cdr3_aa
TRBV7-2	TRBJ1-3	few	ASSLAGTYFGNTIY
TRBV7-9	TRBJ2-1	-	ASSSRRGPGVSYNEQF
TRBV5-1	TRBJ2-7	many	ASSLEGTTSYEQY
TRBV6-1	TRBJ2-7	-	ASGGTSGAYEQY
TRBV4-2	TRBJ2-5	few	ASSQVGASGGAGETQY
TRBV6-1	TRBJ1-6	few	ASSMRWGDRAANSPLH
TRBV4-2	TRBJ2-4	few	ASSQDADAIQY
TRBV12-3/TRBV12-4	TRBJ2-3	few	ASRPAGGTDTQY
TRBV7-2	TRBJ1-5	-	ATGGTGTIQPQH
TRBV5-1	TRBJ2-1	few	ASSTDWGNEQF
TRBV29-1	TRBJ2-5	few	SVIGRETQY
TRBV5-6	TRBJ2-3	many	ASSLGATDTQY
TRBV7-2	TRBJ1-2	-	ASSYLQAGASGYT
TRBV5-1	TRBJ2-5	once	ASSLLGGYQETQY
TRBV7-9	TRBJ2-2	-	ASSRDLTGELF
TRBV6-5	TRBJ1-3	-	ASSYRPYGHTIY
TRBV6-5	TRBJ1-2	many	ASSYSLAGSLYGYT
TRBV11-3	TRBJ2-3	-	ASSHRDREGDTQY
TRBV4-1	TRBJ1-5	-	ASRSSRGRGGCNQPQH
TRBV7-2	TRBJ1-2	once	ASSRVGRTIGGYT
TRBV28	TRBJ1-2	-	ASNGFYGYT
TRBV7-2	TRBJ2-5	-	ASSLVPRGGRMMETQY
TRBV10-1	TRBJ1-1	few	ASSESGSGAGNTEAF
TRBV12-3/TRBV12-4	TRBJ2-5	few	ASSFNLQETQY
TRBV7-2	TRBJ1-2	once	ASSLSAGGRIYGYT
TRBV27	TRBJ2-2	-	ASTVDESGELF
TRBV6-1	TRBJ2-3	-	ASRLAGEEDTQY
TRBV27	TRBJ1-2	-	ASVNSKHGLSPHGYT
TRBV4-1	TRBJ2-3	-	ASSQAQDTQY
TRBV18	TRBJ1-5	few	ASSPRPGDQPQH
TRBV27	TRBJ2-3	-	ASRAPSTDTQY
TRBV20-1	TRBJ2-2	-	SAKELVNTGELF
TRBV4-1	TRBJ2-5	-	ASSQDYPPTVQY